This is a list of T cell receptor beta chains from one sample in a study of a mutant IDH1 vaccine in newly diagnosed glioma. Antigens for these TCRs are unknown. Produced via immunoSEQ multiplex PCR; TCRdb's table is partial and in-frame only. This table holds tens of thousands of clones, roughly 79% found once. This specimen was PBMCs, taken from a glioma patient whose treatment included an IDH1 peptide vaccine. These receptors were obtained from a man in his forties or fifties with glioma. CDR3s include the opening cysteine and the closing phenylalanine or tryptophan. Each record gives: V gene, J gene, clone size, D gene, CDR3 DNA, CDR3 protein. The D gene is left open where the match is weak. Clone size is shown for a subset of rows, as once, few, many or a class of expanded clone.

TRBV19,TRBJ1-2,-,-,TGTGCCAGTAGTATGGCGGCTAACTATGGCTACACCTTC,CASSMAANYGYTF
TRBV29-1,TRBJ1-2,-,-,TGCAGCGCGGGAAGGCAAGGGGGCTACACCTTC,CSAGRQGGYTF
TRBV7-9,TRBJ2-5,-,TRBD1,TGTGCCAGCAGCCCGCGACAGGGGGAGAGCCAAGAGACCCAGTACTTC,CASSPRQGESQETQYF
TRBV28,TRBJ1-5,few,-,TGTGCCAGCAGTTTATTGGGTCAGCCCCAGCATTTT,CASSLLGQPQHF
TRBV7-9,TRBJ2-4,once,-,TGTGCCAGCAGCTTAGATGGGGGTACCATTCAGTACTTC,CASSLDGGTIQYF
TRBV14,TRBJ1-2,few,TRBD1,TGTGCCAGCAGTCAACAGGGGCCTACGGAGGGCTACACCTTC,CASSQQGPTEGYTF
TRBV5-4,TRBJ2-5,-,-,TGTGCCAGCAGCCCAGGCGTAGTTGAGACCCAGTACTTC,CASSPGVVETQYF
TRBV14,TRBJ2-2,-,TRBD2,TGTGCCAGCAGCCAGGGACTAGCGGGGGCGCCCTCCCCCGGGGAGCTGTTTTTT,CASSQGLAGAPSPGELFF
TRBV5-1,TRBJ2-2,-,TRBD2,TGCGCCAGCAGCCCGCAACAGCTAGCGGGGGGCACCGGGGAGCTGTTTTTT,CASSPQQLAGGTGELFF
TRBV6-1,TRBJ1-5,-,-,TGTGCCAGCAGTGAACTAGCCAGCGGTAATCAGCCCCAGCATTTT,CASSELASGNQPQHF
TRBV28,TRBJ1-1,-,-,TGTGCCAGCAGTTTACCGGGTTCCGGGCGGGCTTTCTTT,CASSLPGSGRAFF
TRBV29-1,TRBJ2-1,-,-,TGCAGCGTTGATGCAGGGCAGGGAAATGAGCAGTTCTTC,CSVDAGQGNEQFF
TRBV5-4,TRBJ2-2,-,-,TGTGCCAGCAGCAACGCGGGGGCGCGGGACACCGGGGAGCTGTTTTTT,CASSNAGARDTGELFF
TRBV4-1,TRBJ1-2,-,-,TGCGCCAGCAGCCAGGACCCAGGGGACCGGGGCTACACCTTC,CASSQDPGDRGYTF
TRBV5-1,TRBJ2-7,-,TRBD2,TGCGCCAGCAGCGGGACTAGCGGGTCCTACGAGCAGTACTTC,CASSGTSGSYEQYF
TRBV19,TRBJ1-1,-,TRBD1,TGTGCCAGTAGTATCTATGAGGGGGCCGAAGCTTTCTTT,CASSIYEGAEAFF
TRBV4-3,TRBJ2-3,-,TRBD2,TGCGCCAGCAGCCAGGCTCGGGCCAGCGGGGGTACGGATACGCAGTATTTT,CASSQARASGGTDTQYF
TRBV5-1,TRBJ2-1,-,-,TGCGCCAGCAGCTTGAGGGGCTATAGCTCCTACAATGAGCAGTTCTTC,CASSLRGYSSYNEQFF
TRBV6-6,TRBJ1-1,few,-,TGTGCCAGCAGCTCTACCCTCACAGGGAGCACTGAAGCTTTCTTT,CASSSTLTGSTEAFF
TRBV27,TRBJ1-1,-,TRBD1,TGTGCCAGCAGTACACAGGGGGGGAACACTGAAGCTTTCTTT,CASSTQGGNTEAFF
TRBV19,TRBJ1-4,-,-,TGTGCCAGTAGGGGGGCGCCGCCTAATGAAAAACTGTTTTTT,CASRGAPPNEKLFF
TRBV6-9,TRBJ1-4,-,-,TGTGCCAGCGACGGAAAACTGTTTTTT,CASDGKLFF
TRBV10-3,TRBJ2-3,-,-,TGTGCCATCAGTGAGGCAGCAGATACGCAGTATTTT,CAISEAADTQYF
TRBV4-1,TRBJ1-2,once,-,TGCGCCAGCAGCCGATTAGGTATCCTGCTCTCTGGCTACACCTTC,CASSRLGILLSGYTF
TRBV5-1,TRBJ2-2,-,TRBD2,TGCGCCAGCACCCTCGAAGCGGGAGCAAGAAGGGCCGGGGAGCTGTTTTTT,CASTLEAGARRAGELFF
TRBV27,TRBJ2-3,-,-,TGTGCCAGCAGCACCGCGGCAGATACGCAGTATTTT,CASSTAADTQYF
TRBV30,TRBJ1-5,-,TRBD1,TGTGCCTGGAGTGTAGGGGGCGAAGGCAATCAGCCCCAGCATTTT,CAWSVGGEGNQPQHF
TRBV9,TRBJ1-1,-,-,TGTGCCAGCAGCCCAGGAGCAACCCTGGGCCTGAACACTGAAGCTTTCTTT,CASSPGATLGLNTEAFF
TRBV2,TRBJ2-5,-,TRBD2,TGTGCCAGCACACGGGGGGGTGAGACCCAGTACTTC,CASTRGGETQYF
TRBV5-1,TRBJ2-5,-,TRBD2,TGCGCCAGCAGCGCGGGGGGGGGACAGAAAGAGACCCAGTACTTC,CASSAGGGQKETQYF
TRBV27,TRBJ2-7,-,-,TGTGCCAGCAGTTTATCGCCCCAGGGAGAGCAGTACTTC,CASSLSPQGEQYF
TRBV9,TRBJ2-5,-,-,TGTGCCAGCAGCGTGGGGCCTGGGGAGACCCAGTACTTC,CASSVGPGETQYF
TRBV7-2,TRBJ1-1,-,-,TGTGCCAGCAGCTTCACAGAGAACACTGAAGCTTTCTTT,CASSFTENTEAFF